The rows below give T cell receptor beta chains drawn from one sample of a study of T cell repertoires in cytomegalovirus infection. TCRdb fed the reads into MiXCR, producing one record per CDR3 protein. The data show about 300,000 distinct CDR3 sequences, roughly 9.3% seen once. Sequenced material: PBMCs. The receptor source for this set is a human donor in good health (CMV status not recorded). Some clones in this sample may be carry-over from other donors' samples. Both conserved end residues are part of each CDR3. A D gene is named only where the DNA matches it firmly. Expanded clones are given a class, and other clones once, few, many or no size at all.

j_call clone_size d_call v_call cdr3_nt cdr3_aa
TRBJ1-5 NA NA TRBV27 TGTGCCAGCAGTGACCGGAATAGCAATCAGCCCCAGCATTTT CASSDRNSNQPQHF
TRBJ1-2 NA NA TRBV6-8 TGTGCCAGCAGTTACTCTTGGGTCCTAGGGGAATATGGCTACACCTTC CASSYSWVLGEYGYTF
TRBJ2-3 many TRBD2 TRBV7-9 TGTGCCAGCAGCTTAGCTCTAGCGGGGGGCCCAACGCAGTATTTT CASSLALAGGPTQYF
TRBJ2-5 many NA TRBV10-3 TGTGCCATCTCTGACTTCAGGGAAGGGGAGACCCAGTACTTC CAISDFREGETQYF
TRBJ1-1 many TRBD1 TRBV7-2 TGTGCCAGCAGCAGGGGGGACAGGGGGGGGGGGACTGAAGCTTTCTTT CASSRGDRGGGTEAFF
TRBJ2-2 NA NA TRBV2 TGTGCCAGCATGGGGCGGACGATCACCGGGGAGCTGTTTTTT CASMGRTITGELFF
TRBJ1-5 many NA TRBV6-6 TGTGCCAGCAGTTACGGAGGGCGCAATCAGCCCCAGCATTTT CASSYGGRNQPQHF
TRBJ2-1 many NA TRBV28 TGTGCCAGCAAGGAAGAGGGCGCCGGTGAGCAGTTCTTC CASKEEGAGEQFF
TRBJ1-1 many TRBD1 TRBV28 TGTGCCAGCAGCCAAGGGACAGTCCCTTACACTGAAGCTTTCTTT CASSQGTVPYTEAFF
TRBJ2-1 NA TRBD1 TRBV29-1 TGCAGCGTTGAAGATCTTTCCGCGGTTAAACATTTTGGGACAGGGGGTTACAATGAGCAGTTCTTC CSVEDLSAVKHFGTGGYNEQFF
TRBJ1-1 many NA TRBV6-5 TGTGCCAGCAAACGGACCCAGAACACTGAAGCTTTCTTT CASKRTQNTEAFF
TRBJ2-5 NA NA TRBV7-9 TGTGCCAGCAGCGTCGGGACGGAAGAGACCCAGTACTTC CASSVGTEETQYF
TRBJ2-2 few TRBD1 TRBV7-3 TGTGCCAGCAGCTATAACACAGGGGCGGCCGGGGAGCTGTTTTTT CASSYNTGAAGELFF
TRBJ2-2 many NA TRBV18 TGTGCCAGCTCACTTGGACGGCAATTGAACACCGGGGAGCTGTTTTTT CASSLGRQLNTGELFF
TRBJ1-1 many TRBD1 TRBV7-6 TGTGCCAGCAGCCCGACGGGACAGGGGAGGTCTGAAGCTTTCTTT CASSPTGQGRSEAFF
TRBJ1-2 many NA TRBV29-1 TGCAGCGTTCTGGGGGGCGCCTATGGCTACACCTTC CSVLGGAYGYTF
TRBJ1-5 few NA TRBV19 TGTGCCAGTAGTATAGGGGCAGGGGCGGACAATCAGCCCCAGCATTTT CASSIGAGADNQPQHF
TRBJ1-2 NA NA TRBV10-3 TGTGCCATCAGTGCGGACACCCGAGTGATCCGTGGCTACACCTTC CAISADTRVIRGYTF
TRBJ1-3 many NA TRBV15 TGTGCCACCAGCGGGGCGCTCAGCTACGATATTTTAGTCTCTGGAAACACCATATATTTT CATSGALSYDILVSGNTIYF
TRBJ1-5 many NA TRBV6-2/TRBV6-3 TGTGCCAGCAGAAATCCCGTGTCGGGCAATCAGCCCCAGCATTTT CASRNPVSGNQPQHF
TRBJ2-5 NA NA TRBV7-9 TGTGCCAGCAGCCCCGGGGAGGGGGCTAGGGAGACCCAGTACTTC CASSPGEGARETQYF
TRBJ2-5 many TRBD1 TRBV20-1 TGCAGTGCTTCGACAGGGATCGGGGAGACCCAGTACTTC CSASTGIGETQYF
TRBJ2-1 many NA TRBV13 TGTGCCAGCAGCTCAACTAGCAGAGGTGAGCAGTTCTTC CASSSTSRGEQFF
TRBJ2-2 many NA TRBV28 TGTGCCAGCAGGTCAGGGTCGACTAGTAGGGGCACCGGGGAGCTGTTTTTT CASRSGSTSRGTGELFF
TRBJ1-5 many NA TRBV28 TGTGCCAGCGAGGGGACCAATCAGCCCCAGCATTTT CASEGTNQPQHF
TRBJ1-5 NA TRBD1 TRBV29-1 TGCAGCGTCGCTGGGACAGGGGGATCTCAGCCCCAGCATTTT CSVAGTGGSQPQHF
TRBJ2-3 many NA TRBV7-9 TGTGCCAGCGCGACTAGAGCAGATACGCAGTATTTT CASATRADTQYF
TRBJ2-6 NA NA TRBV6-6 TGTGCCAGCAGTTACGAGCTAGCTAGCTCTGGGGCCAACGTCCTGACTTTC CASSYELASSGANVLTF
TRBJ1-2 few NA TRBV10-3 TGTGCCATTCAGGGGAACGGCTACACCTTC CAIQGNGYTF
TRBJ2-5 many NA TRBV7-2 TGTGCCATCAGAACCGGGCCAGTTACCAAGACCCAGTACTTC CAIRTGPVTKTQYF
TRBJ2-1 many NA TRBV7-8 TGTGCCAGCAGCTTAGCGCCGATAGGGGTTTACAATGAGCAGTTCTTC CASSLAPIGVYNEQFF
TRBJ1-2 many NA TRBV6-2/TRBV6-3 TGTGCCAGCAGCGACCCCACGTACGGCTACACCTTC CASSDPTYGYTF
TRBJ1-1 many NA TRBV28 TGTGCCAGCAGTCCGGGATCAGTCGCTGAAGCTTTCTTT CASSPGSVAEAFF
TRBJ2-2 few NA TRBV19 TGTGCCAGTAGTGGCCCCCTGAACACCGGGGAGCTGTTTTTT CASSGPLNTGELFF
TRBJ1-1 many NA TRBV6-2/TRBV6-3 TGTGCCAGCAGACATGGTAGGGGGATACCTGAAGCTTTCTTT CASRHGRGIPEAFF
TRBJ2-6 many TRBD1 TRBV28 TGTGCCAGCAGTTTCGTCCGCGGGACAGGGCCTGGGGCCAACGTCCTGACTTTC CASSFVRGTGPGANVLTF
TRBJ1-2 many NA TRBV7-3 TGTGCCAGCAGCGCAAGTTCGGTGGGCGGCTACACCTTC CASSASSVGGYTF
TRBJ1-2 many NA TRBV29-1 TGCAGCGTCCTAACAGGCAACTATGGCTACACCTTC CSVLTGNYGYTF
TRBJ1-1 many NA TRBV18 TGTGCCAGCTCACTCCCTCCGCTGCAGGCGCACACTGAAGCTTTCTTT CASSLPPLQAHTEAFF
TRBJ2-7 many NA TRBV18 TGTGCCAGCTCCCCTCCTTCAGGTGTCCTCTACGAGCAGTACTTC CASSPPSGVLYEQYF